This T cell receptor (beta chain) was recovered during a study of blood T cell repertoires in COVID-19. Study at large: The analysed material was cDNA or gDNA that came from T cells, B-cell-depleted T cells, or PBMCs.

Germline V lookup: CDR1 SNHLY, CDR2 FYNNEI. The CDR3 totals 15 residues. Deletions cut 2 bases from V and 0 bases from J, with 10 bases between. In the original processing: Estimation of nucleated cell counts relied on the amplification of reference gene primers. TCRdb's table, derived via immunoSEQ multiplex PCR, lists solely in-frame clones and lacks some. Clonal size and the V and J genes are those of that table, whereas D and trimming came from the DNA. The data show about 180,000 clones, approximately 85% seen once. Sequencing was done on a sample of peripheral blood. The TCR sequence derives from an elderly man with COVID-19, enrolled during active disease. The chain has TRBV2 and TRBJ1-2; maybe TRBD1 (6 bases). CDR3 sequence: CASSESGQPNYGYTF. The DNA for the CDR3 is TGTGCCAGCAGTGAATCCGGACAGCCTAACTATGGCTACACCTTC.